This T cell receptor beta chain is drawn from a study of CD8 T cells in ankylosing spondylitis. This clonotype has only a few counts. What it binds is not known. 5'-RACE, quantitative and with molecular barcodes, yielded the TCR beta libraries. A single record per CDR3 protein comes from TCRdb applying MiXCR to the 5' RACE reads. This sample has 200,000 to 300,000 distinct CDR3 sequences; 10% occur once, and the top ten carry less than 3%. Notes on the study in general: In the blood and synovial fluid of reactive arthritis, some motif variants had been previously reported. Clones linked to disease were reported to show significant enrichment in matched ankylosing spondylitis synovial fluid.

This CDR3 has 12 amino acids. V was pared by 3 bases and J by 5 bases, with 7 bases between. Sequencing was performed on blood, either unsorted or a sorted T cell fraction (not recorded which). This chain joins TRBV12-3 or TRBV12-4 and TRBJ2-5; D is ambiguous. The sequence was obtained from a male donor with ankylosing spondylitis or in good health (not recorded which). CDR3 in DNA: TGTGCCAGCAGTTTTTTGAGGGAGACCCAGTACTTC. Residues: CASSFLRETQYF.